Included here is one TCR beta chain sequence, with context. Germline assignment: CDR1 MDHEN and CDR2 SYDVKM. V shed 6 bases and J 6 bases; nucleotides not matched to a gene: 12. CDR3 length: 15 amino acids. The source of the sample is a study of Ad26.COV2.S vaccination and SARS-CoV-2 variants. The treatment: around 19 received Ad26.COV2.S at low or high dose, single or two shots; about 5 received placebo; per-sample allocation not given. Day 63 following the first vaccine or placebo injection was when the samples were taken. Some clones are missing from TCRdb's copy, which holds only in-frame ones; the method was immunoSEQ multiplex PCR. The sample yields 400,000 to 450,000 clones, less than 95% seen once.

The sequencing here drew on peripheral blood, taken in a trial of Ad26.COV2.S vaccine versus placebo. The chain is built from TRBV28 and TRBJ2-7; 9 bases line up with TRBD2. This clonotype originated in a person between 18 and 65 years old who received the Ad26.COV2.S COVID-19 vaccine or a placebo. The CDR3 nucleotides read TGTGCCAGCAGCCCCTATGGCGGGAGGGTGGGCGAGCAGTACTTC. It codes for CASSPYGGRVGEQYF.